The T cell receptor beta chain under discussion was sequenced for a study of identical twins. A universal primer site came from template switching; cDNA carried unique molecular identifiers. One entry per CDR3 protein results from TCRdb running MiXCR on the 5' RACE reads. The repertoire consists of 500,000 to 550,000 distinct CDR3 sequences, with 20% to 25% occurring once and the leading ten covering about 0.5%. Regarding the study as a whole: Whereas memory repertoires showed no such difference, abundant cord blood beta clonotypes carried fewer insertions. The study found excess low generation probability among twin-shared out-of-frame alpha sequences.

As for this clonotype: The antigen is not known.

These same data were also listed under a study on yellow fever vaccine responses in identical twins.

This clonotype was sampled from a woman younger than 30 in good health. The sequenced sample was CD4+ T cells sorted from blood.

The CDR3 DNA reads TGTGCCAGCTCACGAACTTCGACTAGCGGATCCTACAATGAGCAGTTCTTC. Protein product: CASSRTSTSGSYNEQFF. The chain joins TRBV18 to TRBJ2-1, with TRBD2 matching 9 bases. CDR3 length: 17 residues. V shed 4 bases, J shed 1 base, and the junction held 8 bases outside the gene matches. Germline loops: CDR1 KGHSH, CDR2 LQKENI.